This TCR beta chain appears in the sequencing data of a study of blood T cell repertoires in COVID-19. About the research overall: The United States, Italy and Spain were the sources of the acute and convalescent COVID-19 samples.

Per the original methods: It was from reference gene primer amplification that nucleated cell counts were estimated. Method: immunoSEQ multiplex PCR; TCRdb's copy keeps in-frame clones and lacks some. That table gives V, J and clone size, and the DNA gave D and trimming. The sample includes approximately 120,000 clones, roughly 89% of them seen just once. This clone has more than one count but fewer than ten. Sequenced sample: peripheral blood. The clonotype originates from a human donor with acute or convalescent COVID-19. The donor label of this sample is uncertain.

CDR3 protein: CATGSPSSGNTIYF. CDR3 DNA sequence: TGTGCCACCGGGTCCCCGAGCTCTGGAAACACCATATATTTT. The chain employs TRBV10-3 and TRBJ1-3, with D uncertain. The CDR3 spans 14 residues. Germline values: CDR1 ENHRY, CDR2 SYGVKD. Trimming removed 10 bases from V and 0 bases from J, with 13 bases in between.